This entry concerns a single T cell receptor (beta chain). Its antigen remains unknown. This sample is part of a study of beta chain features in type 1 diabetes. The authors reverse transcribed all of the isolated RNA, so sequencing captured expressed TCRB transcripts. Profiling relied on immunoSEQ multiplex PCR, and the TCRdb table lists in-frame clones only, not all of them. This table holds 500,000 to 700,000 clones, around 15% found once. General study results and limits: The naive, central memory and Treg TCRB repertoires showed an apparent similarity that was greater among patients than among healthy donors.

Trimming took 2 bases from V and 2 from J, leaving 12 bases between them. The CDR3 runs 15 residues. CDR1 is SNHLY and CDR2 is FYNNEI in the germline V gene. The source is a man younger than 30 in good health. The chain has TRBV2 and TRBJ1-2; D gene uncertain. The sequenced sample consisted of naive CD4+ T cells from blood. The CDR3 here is CASSEHASPNYGYTF. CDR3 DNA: TGTGCCAGCAGTGAACATGCTTCCCCCAACTATGGCTACACCTTC. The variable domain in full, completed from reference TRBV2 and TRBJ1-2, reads EPEVTQTPSHQVTQMGQEVILRCVPISNHLYFYWYRQILGQKVEFLVSFYNNEISEKSEIFDDQFSVERPDGSNFTLKIRSTKLEDSAMYFCASSEHASPNYGYTFGSGTRLTVV.